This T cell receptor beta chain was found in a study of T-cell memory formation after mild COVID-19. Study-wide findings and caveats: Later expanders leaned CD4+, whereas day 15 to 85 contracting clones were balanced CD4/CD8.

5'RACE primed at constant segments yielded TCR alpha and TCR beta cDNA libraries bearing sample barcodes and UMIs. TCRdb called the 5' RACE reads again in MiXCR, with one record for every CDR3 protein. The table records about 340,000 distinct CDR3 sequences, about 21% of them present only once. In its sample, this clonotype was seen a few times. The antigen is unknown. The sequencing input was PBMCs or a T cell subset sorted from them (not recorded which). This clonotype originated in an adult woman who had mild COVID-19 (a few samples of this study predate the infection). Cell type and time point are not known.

Written as DNA, the CDR3 is TGTGCGACCGGGGACTACAATGAGCAGTTCTTC. Protein: CATGDYNEQFF. This sequence joins TRBV7-9 and TRBJ2-1; possible D gene TRBD2, 5 bases. CDR1 is SEHNR, CDR2 FQNEAQ, per germline (reference sequence). The CDR3 consists of 11 residues.